The entry that follows covers one T cell receptor (beta chain) sequence. Its antigen is not identified. The sample originates from a study of T cell responses to AZD1222 COVID-19 vaccine. Broader study findings: Dominant CD4 TCR responses targeted spike regions 160-218 and 743-854.

V was trimmed by 5 bases and J by 0 bases, leaving 13 bases between them. Germline V gene sequence: CDR1 SGHTA, CDR2 FQGNSA. The CDR3 spans 15 residues. Libraries were prepared by immunoSEQ multiplex PCR; TCRdb keeps only in-frame clonotypes and omits some of them. This table holds 90,000 to 120,000 clones, around 90% found once. This clonotype originated in an adult who received the AZD1222 COVID-19 vaccine. This chain uses TRBV7-2 with TRBJ2-5; unclear D gene. The material was peripheral blood, obtained 28 days after the second AZD1222 dose. In DNA form, the CDR3 reads TGTGCCAGCAGCCCCTGGGGTGGGGACCAAGAGACCCAGTACTTC. As protein: CASSPWGGDQETQYF.